A single sample gave rise to the 17 T cell receptor beta chains below, sequenced in a study of chemoradiotherapy in HPV16-positive cancers. The protocol was immunoSEQ multiplex PCR, while the TCRdb copy is restricted to in-frame clones and leaves out a portion. Of roughly 70,000 clones listed, about 90% are singletons. Source: blood, taken from a patient who underwent chemoradiotherapy. All receptors come from a human donor with HPV-associated anogenital cancer.

V usage is TRBV29-1 and J usage is TRBJ2-7; tentatively, D is TRBD1 (5 bases). V was shortened by 4 bases and J by 0 bases, with 7 bases between the two germline ends. This CDR3 spans 12 amino acids. Germline loops: CDR1 SQVTM, CDR2 ANQGSEA. The CDR3 DNA reads as TGCAGCGTTGGACAGCCCTCCTACGAGCAGTACTTC. It yields the protein CSVGQPSYEQYF.

The chain employs TRBV13 and TRBJ1-1, with D unresolved. Trimming took 2 bases from V and 5 from J, leaving 9 bases between them. This CDR3 has 13 amino acids. Germline V gene data show CDR1 as PRHDT and CDR2 as FYEKMQ (reference sequence). CDR3 protein: CASSLSSGTEAFF. CDR3 coding DNA: TGTGCCAGCAGCTTAAGTTCCGGGACTGAAGCTTTCTTT.

This clone is deemed medium-sized (0.01 to 0.1%). The chain recombines TRBV6-5 with TRBJ2-1; 10 nucleotides match TRBD2. This CDR3 is 15 amino acids long. The V gene's germline CDR1 is MNHEY and CDR2 SVGAGI. V shed 0 bases and J 8 bases; nucleotides not matched to a gene: 4. The CDR3 coding sequence is TGTGCCAGCAGTTACTCGGCTAGCGGGAGTTATGAGCAGTTCTTC. The encoded protein is CASSYSASGSYEQFF.

The chain has TRBV6-5 and TRBJ2-1; 9 positions agree with TRBD2. The junction had 7 bases not matched to a gene; V was cut back by 7 bases and J by 6 bases. Germline V gives CDR1 MNHEY, CDR2 SVGAGI. The CDR3 is made up of 14 amino acids. The CDR3, as DNA: TGTGCCAGCACTCCGGGACTAGCCTCCAATGAGCAGTTCTTC. This encodes CASTPGLASNEQFF.

The chain links TRBV18 to TRBJ1-2, with D maybe TRBD1 (5 bases). Trimming shortened V by 4 bases and J by 13 bases, and 13 bases separated the two germline ends. The CDR3 covers 11 residues. The V gene's germline CDR1 is KGHSH and CDR2 LQKENI. The CDR3: CASSQQAGCTF. DNA of the CDR3: TGTGCCAGCTCACAACAAGCAGGGTGCACCTTC.

The V and J genes are TRBV27 and TRBJ1-6; 7 bases fit TRBD1. CDR1 MNHEY and CDR2 SMNVEV come from the germline V gene (reference sequence). The CDR3 sequence is 14 residues long. Trimming cost V 6 bases and J 9 bases; bases outside gene matches: 8. The CDR3 region is CASRLTGSSSPLHF. As DNA, the CDR3 is TGTGCCAGCAGATTGACAGGGTCTAGTTCACCCCTCCACTTT.

The chain uses TRBV4-2 and TRBJ2-7; 9 bases agree with TRBD1. There are 16 residues in the CDR3. Trimming cost V 0 bases and J 3 bases; bases outside gene matches: 6. Germline assignment: CDR1 LGHNA and CDR2 YNFKEQ. As DNA, the CDR3 is TGTGCCAGCAGCCAAGAAGGGACAGGGAGGTTCTACGAGCAGTACTTC. It codes for CASSQEGTGRFYEQYF.

The V gene is TRBV19, the J gene TRBJ1-1; TRBD1 might be the D (6 bases). V was shortened by 3 bases and J by 5 bases, with 10 bases between the two germline ends. Germline V gene sequence: CDR1 LNHDA, CDR2 SQIVND (reference sequence). The CDR3 runs 13 residues. Written as DNA, the CDR3 is TGTGCCAGTAGTATGGGGGGCTGGACTGAAGCTTTCTTT. It encodes CASSMGGWTEAFF.

This sequence joins TRBV28 and TRBJ2-7, with D unclear. The CDR3 is 13 residues long. Trimming took off 6 bases at V and 4 bases at J, with 13 bases between the two ends. Germline V gives CDR1 MDHEN, CDR2 SYDVKM. DNA for the CDR3: TGTGCCAGCAGGTTACCCCCTCGTTACGAGCAGTACTTC. This gives the protein CASRLPPRYEQYF.

The V gene is TRBV5-1, the J gene TRBJ1-5; 9 bases are shared with TRBD1. Per germline, CDR1 SGHRS and CDR2 YFSETQ. With 4 bases clipped from V and 7 bases from J, the junction kept 6 bases outside the gene matches. This CDR3 has 14 amino acids. As DNA, the CDR3 is TGCGCCAGCAGCGAGGGACAGGGTAGGCAGCCCCAGCATTTT. The encoded protein is CASSEGQGRQPQHF.

The V call is TRBV11-2, the J call TRBJ2-1; no clear D gene. CDR1 and CDR2 (germline): SGHAT, FQNNGV. The V and J ends lost 5 bases and 6 bases respectively, with 8 bases between them. The CDR3 totals 12 residues. The CDR3 loop is CASSPAINEQFF. The CDR3 region has the DNA TGTGCCAGCAGCCCAGCGATCAATGAGCAGTTCTTC.

This clone was recorded a few times. The rearrangement joins TRBV6-4 to TRBJ2-2; possible D gene TRBD1, 5 bases. The V end lost 2 bases, the J end lost 4 bases, and 5 bases lay between the germline ends. The CDR3 sequence is 13 residues long. Germline V gene sequence: CDR1 MRHNA, CDR2 SNTAGT. DNA for the CDR3: TGTGCCAGCAGTGACAGGGGCACCGGGGAGCTGTTTTTT. This translates into CASSDRGTGELFF.

CDR3 in DNA: TGTGCCTGGAGTGATGACTACTATGGCTACACCTTC. It is translated as CAWSDDYYGYTF. This rearrangement joins TRBV30 to TRBJ1-2; D ambiguous. This CDR3 has 12 amino acids. Trimming removed 1 base from V and 3 bases from J, with 6 bases in between. CDR1 GTSNPN and CDR2 SVGIG come from the germline V gene (reference sequence).

V and J are TRBV7-9 and TRBJ2-2; D is perhaps TRBD1 (5 bases). V lost 3 bases and J 5 bases, leaving 19 bases between the germline ends. In germline, CDR1 is SEHNR, CDR2 FQNEAQ (reference sequence). The CDR3 runs to 17 residues. CDR3 region: CASSFSPVGAETGELFF. DNA of the CDR3: TGTGCCAGCAGCTTTTCCCCCGTTGGGGCCGAGACCGGGGAGCTGTTTTTT.

This clone was seen a handful of times. The genes are TRBV29-1 and TRBJ1-1; weak D call: TRBD1 (5 bases). Trimming took 3 bases from V and 4 from J, leaving 9 bases between them. The CDR3 runs to 12 residues. Germline V lookup: CDR1 SQVTM, CDR2 ANQGSEA. The CDR3 reads CSVERGATEAFF. DNA for the CDR3: TGCAGCGTTGAGAGGGGAGCCACTGAAGCTTTCTTT.

The CDR3 bases are TGTGCCAGTAGTATAATGGGACAGGGAGCCACTGAAGCTTTCTTT. Its protein product is CASSIMGQGATEAFF. This rearrangement joins TRBV19 to TRBJ1-1; 9 bases are shared with TRBD1. The V segment lost 2 bases and the J segment 4 bases; nucleotides outside the gene matches: 5. CDR3 size: 15 residues. Germline lookup yields CDR1 LNHDA and CDR2 SQIVND (reference sequence).

This chain joins TRBV4-1 and TRBJ1-5; 9 nucleotides align to TRBD1. The CDR3 consists of 19 residues. Germline CDR1 reads MGHRA; CDR2 reads YSYEKL. Trimming removed 2 bases from V and 2 bases from J; junction bases left unmatched: 13. The CDR3 loop is CASSQHPLGTGSRNQPQHF. Written as DNA, the CDR3 is TGCGCCAGCAGCCAACATCCCCTTGGGACAGGGAGTCGCAATCAGCCCCAGCATTTT.